These 16 T cell receptor beta chains originate from one sample sequenced in a study of read filtering for tumor transcriptome and immune sequencing. Molecular barcoded adaptors covering alpha/delta and beta/gamma chains were used on about 0.4 ug RNA. Each CDR3 protein is one row after TCRdb ran MiXCR on the reads. The sample shows about 63,000 distinct CDR3 sequences, about 14% of them seen only once. What was sequenced was a population of CD138-negative cells sorted from bone marrow. Receptor source: a donor aged 40 or older with multiple myeloma.

This clonotype was seen many times. The chain joins TRBV6-2 or TRBV6-3 to TRBJ2-1; TRBD1 might be the D (6 bases). The germline V gene has CDR1 MNHEY and CDR2 SVGEGT. This CDR3 region has 15 residues. V was pared by 5 bases and J by 2 bases, with 13 bases between. The CDR3 protein is CASSSRDTAYNEQFF. CDR3 nucleotides: TGTGCCAGCAGTAGTCGGGACACTGCCTACAATGAGCAGTTCTTC.

This chain links TRBV20-1 with TRBJ2-3, with TRBD1 as a possible D gene (6 bases). This CDR3 is built from 14 residues. V shed 4 bases and J shed 6 bases, with 17 bases lying between them. The germline gives CDR1 DFQATT, CDR2 SNEGSKA (reference sequence). The CDR3 loop is CSANQYMGADTQYF. CDR3 DNA sequence: TGCAGTGCTAACCAATATATGGGGGCGGATACGCAGTATTTT.

This clonotype was seen more than once but under ten times. The chain employs TRBV6-1 and TRBJ2-5, with 7 bases aligning to TRBD2. With 4 bases clipped from V and 6 bases from J, the junction kept 8 bases outside the gene matches. This CDR3 has 14 residues. Germline CDR1 MNHNS, CDR2 SASEGT. The CDR3 sequence is CASSVGGSLKTQYF. CDR3 coding DNA: TGTGCCAGCAGTGTTGGCGGGAGCTTAAAGACCCAGTACTTC.

This clonotype was detected ten times or more. The gene calls are TRBV7-9 and TRBJ2-1, with unresolved D. CDR1 and CDR2 (germline): SEHNR, FQNEAQ (reference sequence). The CDR3 loop spans 14 amino acids. The V gene lost 5 bases and the J gene lost 2 bases, with 10 bases spanning the gap. The CDR3 DNA reads TGTGCCAGCAGCCGGCAAGGGACCTACAATGAGCAGTTCTTC. Its translation: CASSRQGTYNEQFF. Together with reference TRBV7-9 and TRBJ2-1, the CDR3 gives the full variable domain: DTGVSQNPRHKITKRGQNVTFRCDPISEHNRLYWYRQTLGQGPEFLTYFQNEAQLEKSRLLSDRFSAERPKGSFSTLEIQRTEQGDSAMYLCASSRQGTYNEQFFGPGTRLTVL.

This clonotype came up once. A much bigger clone sits one base away, suggesting this may be a read error. The rearrangement uses TRBV6-2 or TRBV6-3 and TRBJ1-5, with 7 bases aligning to TRBD1. The CDR3 runs 17 residues. The germline gives CDR1 MNHEY, CDR2 SVGEGT. V gave up 10 bases and J gave up 3 bases; unmatched junction bases: 18. The CDR3 protein is CAISHGTANLFNQPQHF. CDR3 bases: TGTGCCATCAGCCATGGGACAGCCAATCTATTCAATCAGCCCCAGCATTTT.

This clonotype was seen repeatedly, ten times or more. The chain combines TRBV27 with TRBJ2-7, with TRBD2 as a possible D gene (6 bases). This CDR3 has 14 residues. Trimming took 6 bases from V and 4 from J, leaving 16 bases between them. In germline, CDR1 is MNHEY, CDR2 SMNVEV (reference sequence). The CDR3 region is CASRRMGTLYEQYF. CDR3 in DNA: TGTGCCAGCAGGAGGATGGGGACTTTATACGAGCAGTACTTC.

In its sample, this clonotype was seen a few times. A much larger clone differs from this one at a single base, so this may be a read error. V and J are TRBV7-2 and TRBJ2-1; D not certain. The ends were cut back, 5 bases at V and 7 bases at J, with 9 bases in the middle. There are 12 residues in the CDR3. CDR1 is SGHTA and CDR2 is FQGNSA in the germline V gene. The CDR3 region is CASSHPLNEQFF. Here the CDR3 DNA reads TGTGCCAGCAGCCACCCCTTGAATGAGCAGTTCTTC.

This clonotype was seen many times. V and J are TRBV15 and TRBJ1-1; D unclear. The V and J ends lost 0 bases and 8 bases respectively, with 10 bases between them. CDR3 length equals 13 residues. CDR1 LNHNV and CDR2 YYDKDF come from the germline V gene (reference sequence). This CDR3 is CATSRDVGREAFF. In nucleotides, the CDR3 is TGTGCCACCAGCAGAGATGTGGGGAGGGAAGCTTTCTTT.

Turning to this clonotype: This may be a read error, as it is one base from a much larger clone. The rearrangement links TRBV6-2 or TRBV6-3 to TRBJ1-1; 8 bases map to TRBD1. V shed 5 bases, J shed 9 bases, and the junction held 14 bases outside the gene matches. The CDR3 loop spans 15 amino acids. Germline-derived CDR1 and CDR2 are MNHEY and SVGEGT. This chain's CDR3 is CASSPHGQGGTKAFF. The CDR3 nucleotides are TGTGCCAGCAGTCCCCACGGACAGGGTGGGACTAAAGCTTTCTTT.

This clonotype was counted ten times or more. The rearrangement links TRBV20-1 to TRBJ2-2, with 10 bases fitting TRBD1. The CDR3 runs to 15 residues. The germline CDR1 and CDR2 sequences are DFQATT and SNEGSKA (reference sequence). Unmatched junction bases numbered 3, after V lost 3 bases and J lost 2 bases. The CDR3 here is CSARRTGGNTGELFF. Written as DNA, the CDR3 is TGCAGTGCTAGGCGGACAGGGGGAAACACCGGGGAGCTGTTTTTT.

Ten or more counts support this clonotype. The V call is TRBV19, the J call TRBJ2-7, with 8 bases matching TRBD2. This CDR3 has 15 amino acids. CDR1 and CDR2 (germline): LNHDA, SQIVND (reference sequence). The V gene end was trimmed by 3 bases and the J gene end by 3 bases; junction bases not matched to a gene: 7. In DNA, the CDR3 is TGTGCCAGTAGTATTGGAGCGGGAGCAGTCTACGAGCAGTACTTC. Its translation is CASSIGAGAVYEQYF. The full variable domain, in which reference TRBV19 and TRBJ2-7 provide the parts outside the CDR3, is DGGITQSPKYLFRKEGQNVTLSCEQNLNHDAMYWYRQDPGQGLRLIYYSQIVNDFQKGDIAEGYSVSREKKESFPLTVTSAQKNPTAFYLCASSIGAGAVYEQYFGPGTRLTVT.

In its sample, this clonotype was seen many times. The chain joins TRBV29-1 to TRBJ2-1; 10 nucleotides line up with TRBD1. Germline CDR1 is SQVTM and CDR2 is ANQGSEA. The CDR3 loop spans 15 amino acids. V was clipped by 1 base and J by 6 bases; unmatched bases: 6. The CDR3, as DNA: TGCAGCGTTGAAGCATGGGGGACAGGGGTCAATGAGCAGTTCTTC. Amino acids: CSVEAWGTGVNEQFF.

This clonotype was recorded a few times. The chain combines TRBV7-2 with TRBJ1-3; the match to TRBD1 covers 7 bases. Germline-derived CDR1 and CDR2 are SGHTA and FQGNSA. Trimming cost V 5 bases and J 0 bases; bases outside gene matches: 4. The CDR3 has 15 amino acids. The CDR3 sequence: CASSGQASSGNTIYF. Here the CDR3 DNA reads TGTGCCAGCAGCGGACAGGCGAGCTCTGGAAACACCATATATTTT.

A remark on this clonotype: It may be a read error: a sequence one base away is much more abundant. This likely comes from a read error, as the CDR3 has no conserved phenylalanine or tryptophan at its end. V usage is TRBV28 and J usage is TRBJ2-7; 8 bases line up with TRBD1. The CDR3 length is 13 residues. V lost 7 bases and J lost 8; bases outside the gene matches: 10. In germline, CDR1 is MDHEN, CDR2 SYDVKM. CDR3 DNA: TGTGCCAGCACCCCAGGGACAGGTGCCCAGCAGTACCTC. The encoded protein is CASTPGTGAQQYL.

This clonotype occurred many times. The chain employs TRBV7-9 and TRBJ2-4; 8 nucleotides line up with TRBD1. The V and J ends lost 4 bases and 5 bases, in that order; junction bases with no gene match: 7. Germline CDR1 and CDR2: SEHNR and FQNEAQ (reference sequence). The CDR3 spans 15 residues. CDR3 loop: CASSSTDRAQNIQYF. The CDR3, as DNA: TGTGCCAGCAGCTCAACGGACAGGGCCCAAAACATTCAGTACTTC.

With respect to this clonotype: This clone may be a read error of a much larger clone one base away. The V gene is TRBV7-2, the J gene TRBJ2-7; 7 nucleotides agree with TRBD2. The CDR3 contains 13 residues. From germline, CDR1 is SGHTA and CDR2 FQGNSA. J gave up 9 bases and V 4 bases, and 9 bases lay outside the gene matches. CDR3 DNA: TGTGCCAGCAGCTCCGTGACTAGCCGCGGGCAGTACTTC. It encodes CASSSVTSRGQYF. Full variable domain (missing parts from reference TRBV7-2 and TRBJ2-7): GAGVSQSPSNKVTEKGKDVELRCDPISGHTALYWYRQSLGQGLEFLIYFQGNSAPDKSGLPSDRFSAERTGGSVSTLTIQRTQQEDSAVYLCASSSVTSRGQYFGPGTRLTVT.